The entry that follows covers one T cell receptor (beta chain) sequence. From germline, CDR1 is SQVTM and CDR2 ANQGSEA. Trimming left V 4 bases short and J 5 bases short, with 11 bases between. CDR3 size: 12 residues. Under the authors' procedure: For nucleated cells, counts were estimated from reference gene primer amplification. The assay was immunoSEQ multiplex PCR, and TCRdb's table has in-frame clones only and misses some. That table gives V, J and clone size, and the DNA gave D and trimming. The profile shows about 30,000 clones, 75% to 85% of them singletons. This record belongs to a study of blood T cell repertoires in COVID-19. The overall study: The United States, Italy and Spain supplied acute and convalescent COVID-19 samples.

The clonotype comes from a man in his 60s with active COVID-19. The chain uses TRBV29-1 and TRBJ2-5; tentatively, D is TRBD2 (5 bases). The sequenced sample consisted of peripheral blood. This CDR3 reads CSVVWGAETQYF. CDR3 sequence (DNA): TGCAGCGTTGTTTGGGGAGCGGAGACCCAGTACTTC.